This TCR beta chain comes out of a study of T cell changes during pregnancy in multiple sclerosis. Generated by immunoSEQ multiplex PCR, the TCRdb table keeps only in-frame clones and is missing some. The data contain 100,000 or so clones, 91% of them singletons. The CDR3 loop spans 12 amino acids. Trimming shortened V by 1 base and J by 3 bases, and 3 bases separated the two germline ends. Germline CDR1 SGHDN, CDR2 FVKESK. The material sequenced was peripheral blood, taken after pregnancy. This clonotype was sampled from a female donor with multiple sclerosis, enrolled in a pregnancy study. The chain recombines TRBV14 with TRBJ2-5, with D uncertain. CDR3 sequence (DNA): TGTGCCAGCAGCCAAGTAAAAGAGACCCAGTACTTC. The encoded protein is CASSQVKETQYF.